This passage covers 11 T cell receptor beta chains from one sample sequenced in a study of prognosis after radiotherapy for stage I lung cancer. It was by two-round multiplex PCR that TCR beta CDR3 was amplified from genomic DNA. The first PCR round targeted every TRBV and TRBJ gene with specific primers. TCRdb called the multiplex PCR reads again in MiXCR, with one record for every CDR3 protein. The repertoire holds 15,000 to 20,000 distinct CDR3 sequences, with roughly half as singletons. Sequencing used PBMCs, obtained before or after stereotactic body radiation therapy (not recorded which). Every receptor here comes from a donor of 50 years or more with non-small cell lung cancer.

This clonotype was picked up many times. CDR3 in amino acids: CASSPQGNTIYF. CDR3 in DNA: TGTGCCAGCTCACCCCAGGGAAACACCATATATTTT. This sequence joins TRBV18 and TRBJ1-3, with D uncertain. The germline gives CDR1 KGHSH, CDR2 LQKENI. Trimming took 3 bases from V and 4 from J, leaving 4 bases between them. The CDR3 is 12 amino acids.

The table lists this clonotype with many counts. DNA for the CDR3: TGCGCCAGCAGCCCCCAACGGACTAGCGGAGGGCAGATTCAGTTCTTC. This encodes CASSPQRTSGGQIQFF. The V gene is TRBV4-1, the J gene TRBJ2-1; 10 positions match TRBD2. The V gene end was trimmed by 4 bases and the J gene end by 13 bases; junction bases not matched to a gene: 16. Germline CDR1 MGHRA, CDR2 YSYEKL. This CDR3 contains 16 residues.

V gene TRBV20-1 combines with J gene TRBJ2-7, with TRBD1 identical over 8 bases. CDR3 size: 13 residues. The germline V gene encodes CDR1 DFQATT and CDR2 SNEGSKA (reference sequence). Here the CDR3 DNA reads TGCACTGCCGACCGTGACAGGGGAAACGAGCAGTACTTC. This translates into CTADRDRGNEQYF.

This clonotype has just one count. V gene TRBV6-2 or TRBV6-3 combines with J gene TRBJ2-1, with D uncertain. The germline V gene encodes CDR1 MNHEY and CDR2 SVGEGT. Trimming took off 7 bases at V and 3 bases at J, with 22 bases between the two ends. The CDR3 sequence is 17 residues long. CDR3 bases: TGTGCCAGCATAGACCATAGCTTGGGAAGGTACTACAATGAGCAGTTCTTC. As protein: CASIDHSLGRYYNEQFF.

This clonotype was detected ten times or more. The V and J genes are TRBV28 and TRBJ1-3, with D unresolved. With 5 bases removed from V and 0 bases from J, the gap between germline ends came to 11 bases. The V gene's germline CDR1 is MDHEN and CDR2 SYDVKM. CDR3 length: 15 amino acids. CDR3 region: CASSPPVGSGNTIYF. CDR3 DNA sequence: TGTGCCAGCAGTCCCCCGGTGGGCTCTGGAAACACCATATATTTT.

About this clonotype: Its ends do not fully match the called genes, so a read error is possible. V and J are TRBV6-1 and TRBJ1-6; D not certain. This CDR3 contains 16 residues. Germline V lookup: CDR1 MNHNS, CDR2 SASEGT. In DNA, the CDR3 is TGTGCCAGCAGTGTCGTGGAATTATCCTATAATTCAGCCCTCCACTTT. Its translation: CASSVVELSYNSALHF.

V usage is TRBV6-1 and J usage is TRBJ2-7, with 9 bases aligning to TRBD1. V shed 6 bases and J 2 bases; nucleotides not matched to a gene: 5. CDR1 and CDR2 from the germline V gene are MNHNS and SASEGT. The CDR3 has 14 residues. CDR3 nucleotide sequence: TGTGCCAGCAGATGGGACAGGGACACCTACGAGCAGTACTTC. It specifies CASRWDRDTYEQYF.

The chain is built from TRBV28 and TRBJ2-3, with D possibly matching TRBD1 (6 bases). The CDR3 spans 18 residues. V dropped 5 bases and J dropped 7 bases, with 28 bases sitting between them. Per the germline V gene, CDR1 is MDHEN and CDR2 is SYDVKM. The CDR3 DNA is TGTGCCAGCAGTCAATTCCCGCAGGGGTTTCTCGGAACATATACGCAGTATTTT. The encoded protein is CASSQFPQGFLGTYTQYF.

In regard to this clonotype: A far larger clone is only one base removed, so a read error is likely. DNA for the CDR3: TGTGCCAGCAGTGAGGGCGTGGGGGACAACACCGGGGAGCTGTTTTTT. Amino acid sequence: CASSEGVGDNTGELFF. The chain has TRBV6-2 or TRBV6-3 and TRBJ2-2; D may correspond to TRBD1 or TRBD2 (5 bases each). V gave up 5 bases and J gave up 2 bases, with 15 bases separating them. CDR3 size: 16 residues. Germline V CDR1 and CDR2: MNHEY, SVGEGT.

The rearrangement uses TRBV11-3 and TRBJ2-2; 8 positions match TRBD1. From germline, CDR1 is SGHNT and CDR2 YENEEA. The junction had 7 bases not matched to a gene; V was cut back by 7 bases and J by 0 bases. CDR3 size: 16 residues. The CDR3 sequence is CASTGAQGANTGELFF. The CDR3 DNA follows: TGTGCCAGCACGGGGGCACAGGGGGCGAACACCGGGGAGCTGTTTTTT.

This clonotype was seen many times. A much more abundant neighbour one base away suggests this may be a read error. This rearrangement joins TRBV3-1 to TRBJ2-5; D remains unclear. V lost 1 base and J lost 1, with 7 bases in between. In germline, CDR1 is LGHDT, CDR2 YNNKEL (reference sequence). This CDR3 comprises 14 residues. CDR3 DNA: TGTGCCAGCAGCCAAGGTCGCACCCAAGAGACCCAGTACTTC. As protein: CASSQGRTQETQYF.